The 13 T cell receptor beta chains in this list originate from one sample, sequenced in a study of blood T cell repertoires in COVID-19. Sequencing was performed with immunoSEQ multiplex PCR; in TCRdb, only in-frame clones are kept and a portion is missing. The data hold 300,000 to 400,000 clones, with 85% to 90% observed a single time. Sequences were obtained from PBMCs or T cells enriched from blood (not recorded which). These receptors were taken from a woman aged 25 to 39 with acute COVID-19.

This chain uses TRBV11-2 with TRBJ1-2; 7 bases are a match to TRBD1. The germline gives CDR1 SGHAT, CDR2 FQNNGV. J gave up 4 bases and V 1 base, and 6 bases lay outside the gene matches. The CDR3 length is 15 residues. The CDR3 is CASSLVTGNPYGYTF. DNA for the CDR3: TGTGCCAGCAGCTTAGTGACAGGGAATCCCTATGGCTACACCTTC. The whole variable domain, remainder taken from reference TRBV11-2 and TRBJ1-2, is EAGVAQSPRYKIIEKRQSVAFWCNPISGHATLYWYQQILGQGPKLLIQFQNNGVVDDSQLPKDRFSAERLKGVDSTLKIQPAKLEDSAVYLCASSLVTGNPYGYTFGSGTRLTVV.

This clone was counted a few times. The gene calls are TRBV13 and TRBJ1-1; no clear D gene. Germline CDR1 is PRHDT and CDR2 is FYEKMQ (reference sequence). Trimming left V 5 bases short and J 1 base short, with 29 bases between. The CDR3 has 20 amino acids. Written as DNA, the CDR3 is TGTGCCAGCAGCCGCCATTTGAGGGAGCCTTTTTCCCTTCAGAACACTGAAGCTTTCTTT. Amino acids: CASSRHLREPFSLQNTEAFF.

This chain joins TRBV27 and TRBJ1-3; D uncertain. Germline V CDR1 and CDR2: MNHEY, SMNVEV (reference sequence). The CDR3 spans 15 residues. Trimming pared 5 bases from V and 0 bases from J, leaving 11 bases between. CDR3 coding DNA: TGTGCCAGCAGTCCCCGGGATCGCTCTGGAAACACCATATATTTT. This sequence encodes CASSPRDRSGNTIYF.

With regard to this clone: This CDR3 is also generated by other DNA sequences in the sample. The CDR3: CSVGQGVNEQFF. As DNA, the CDR3 is TGCAGCGTTGGACAGGGAGTCAATGAGCAGTTCTTC. This rearrangement joins TRBV29-1 to TRBJ2-1; TRBD1 matches at 7 bases. Germline V lookup: CDR1 SQVTM, CDR2 ANQGSEA. J was trimmed by 6 bases and V by 4 bases; bases with no gene match: 3. The CDR3 extends over 12 amino acids.

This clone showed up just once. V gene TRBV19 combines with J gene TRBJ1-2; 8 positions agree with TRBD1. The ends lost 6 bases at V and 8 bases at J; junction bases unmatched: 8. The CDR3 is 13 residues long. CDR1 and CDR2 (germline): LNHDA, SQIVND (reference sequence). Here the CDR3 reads CASSPGGGRGYTF. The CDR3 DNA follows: TGTGCCAGTAGCCCAGGGGGCGGAAGGGGCTACACCTTC.

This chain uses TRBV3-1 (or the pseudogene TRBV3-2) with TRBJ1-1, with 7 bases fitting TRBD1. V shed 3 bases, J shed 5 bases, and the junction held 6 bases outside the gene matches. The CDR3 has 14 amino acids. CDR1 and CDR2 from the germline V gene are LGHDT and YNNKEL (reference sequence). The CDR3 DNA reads TGTGCCAGCAGCCACGAGGGGGCAGGGACTGAAGCTTTCTTT. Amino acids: CASSHEGAGTEAFF.

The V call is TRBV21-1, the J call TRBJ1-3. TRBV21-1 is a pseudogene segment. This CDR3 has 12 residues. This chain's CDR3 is CASDGFGNTIYF. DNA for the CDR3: TGTGCCAGCGACGGGTTTGGAAACACCATATATTTT.

The CDR3 reads CASSVTSLRAPTDTQYF. In DNA, the CDR3 is TGTGCCAGCAGCGTAACTTCCCTGCGGGCCCCCACAGATACGCAGTATTTT. The chain employs TRBV9 and TRBJ2-3, with D tentatively TRBD2 (5 bases). This CDR3 spans 17 amino acids. V lost 1 base and J lost 2, with 17 bases in between. Germline-derived CDR1 and CDR2 are SGDLS and YYNGEE.

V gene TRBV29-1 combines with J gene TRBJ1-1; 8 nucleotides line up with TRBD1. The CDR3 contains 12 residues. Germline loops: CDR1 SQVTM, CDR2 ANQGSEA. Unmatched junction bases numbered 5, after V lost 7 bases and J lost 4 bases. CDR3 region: CSADDRGTEAFF. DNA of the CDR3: TGCAGCGCGGACGACAGGGGCACTGAAGCTTTCTTT.

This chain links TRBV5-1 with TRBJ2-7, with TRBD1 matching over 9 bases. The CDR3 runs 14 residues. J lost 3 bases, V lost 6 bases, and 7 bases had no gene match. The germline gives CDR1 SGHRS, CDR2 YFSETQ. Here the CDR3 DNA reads TGCGCCAGCACACCACGGGGACAGGGCTACGAGCAGTACTTC. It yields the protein CASTPRGQGYEQYF.

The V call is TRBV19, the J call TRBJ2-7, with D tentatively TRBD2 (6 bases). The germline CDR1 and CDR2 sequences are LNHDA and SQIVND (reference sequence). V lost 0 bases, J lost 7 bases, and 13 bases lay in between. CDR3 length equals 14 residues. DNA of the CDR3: TGTGCCAGTAGTATAGAGGCGGGGCTGGGGGAGCAGTACTTC. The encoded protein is CASSIEAGLGEQYF.

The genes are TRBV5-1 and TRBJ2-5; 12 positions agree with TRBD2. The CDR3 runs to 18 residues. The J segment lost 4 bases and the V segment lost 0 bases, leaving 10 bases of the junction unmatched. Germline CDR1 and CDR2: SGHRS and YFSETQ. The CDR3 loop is CASSLVASGGGSAETQYF. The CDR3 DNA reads TGCGCCAGCAGCTTGGTGGCTAGCGGGGGGGGTTCTGCAGAGACCCAGTACTTC.

The CDR3 spells CASSPGLAGDYEQYF. For the CDR3, the DNA is TGCGCCAGCAGCCCAGGACTAGCGGGGGACTACGAGCAGTACTTC. This rearrangement joins TRBV4-1 to TRBJ2-7, with 13 bases fitting TRBD2. The CDR3 extends over 15 amino acids. Trimming at V came to 4 bases and at J to 3 bases, leaving 3 bases not matched to a gene. Germline assignment: CDR1 MGHRA and CDR2 YSYEKL.